These 9 T cell receptor beta chains were sequenced from one sample in a study of OX40 agonist ivuxolimab in advanced cancers. Assay used: immunoSEQ multiplex PCR; TCRdb lists only in-frame clones, some missing. Here the sample spans tens of thousands of clones, 65% to 80% being singletons. This material consisted of CD4+ or CD8+ T cells sorted from blood, taken in a trial of the OX40 agonist ivuxolimab. Every receptor here comes from an adult with an advanced solid tumor such as melanoma, head and neck, liver or kidney cancer.

The gene calls are TRBV4-2 and TRBJ2-7; D is unclear. The germline V gene encodes CDR1 LGHNA and CDR2 YNFKEQ. CDR3 size: 14 residues. Trimming took 1 base from V and 6 from J, leaving 13 bases between them. The CDR3 DNA follows: TGTGCCAGCAGCCAAGTTTTACGGGTCGGCGAGCAGTACTTC. It yields the protein CASSQVLRVGEQYF.

This clone was picked up a small number of times. The chain is built from TRBV28 and TRBJ1-2, with 11 positions matching TRBD1. Per germline, CDR1 MDHEN and CDR2 SYDVKM. The J segment lost 4 bases and the V segment lost 5 bases, leaving 9 bases of the junction unmatched. This CDR3 has 16 residues. The CDR3 spells CASSALRTGGGYGYTF. In DNA form, the CDR3 reads TGTGCCAGCAGTGCTCTAAGGACAGGGGGCGGCTATGGCTACACCTTC.

The chain has TRBV6-1 and TRBJ2-1; D ambiguous. The length of the CDR3 is 14 residues. Germline V gene data show CDR1 as MNHNS and CDR2 as SASEGT. The V end lost 6 bases, the J end lost 6 bases, and 15 bases lay between the germline ends. The CDR3 loop is CASRGVRPPNEQFF. The CDR3 DNA reads TGTGCCAGCAGAGGAGTGCGCCCCCCCAATGAGCAGTTCTTC.

The V and J genes are TRBV7-8 and TRBJ1-2, with D maybe TRBD1 (6 bases). Germline V gene lookup returns CDR1 SGHVS and CDR2 FQNEAQ. Trimming took off 5 bases at V and 0 bases at J, with 19 bases between the two ends. This CDR3 comprises 17 residues. The CDR3 reads CASSIRDTPAANYGYTF. The CDR3 DNA reads as TGTGCCAGCAGCATCCGGGACACCCCGGCGGCTAACTATGGCTACACCTTC.

This chain links TRBV5-1 with TRBJ2-1; D possibly corresponds to TRBD1 (6 bases). Per germline, CDR1 SGHRS and CDR2 YFSETQ. This CDR3 has 12 amino acids. The V end lost 5 bases, the J end lost 12 bases, and 15 bases lay between the germline ends. The DNA of the CDR3 is TGCGCCAGCAGTTACAGGGAAGGGAGGCAGTTCTTC. This sequence encodes CASSYREGRQFF.

V gene TRBV14 combines with J gene TRBJ2-7, with D perhaps matching TRBD1 (6 bases). The CDR3 runs to 15 residues. Germline assignment: CDR1 SGHDN and CDR2 FVKESK. V was cut by 0 bases and J by 2 bases, with 11 bases left in between. CDR3 sequence (DNA): TGTGCCAGCAGCCAAGACGGTCAGGGGACCTACGAGCAGTACTTC. Translated: CASSQDGQGTYEQYF.

V usage is TRBV4-2 and J usage is TRBJ1-2; D is perhaps TRBD1 (5 bases). V was pared by 4 bases and J by 4 bases, with 19 bases between. Germline lookup yields CDR1 LGHNA and CDR2 YNFKEQ. CDR3 size: 16 residues. The CDR3 protein is CASSPQWGGGTYGYTF. CDR3 nucleotides: TGTGCCAGCAGCCCCCAATGGGGCGGGGGGACCTATGGCTACACCTTC.

The CDR3 loop reads CASSPAGEGEQYF. CDR3 DNA: TGTGCCAGCAGCCCAGCGGGAGAGGGCGAGCAGTACTTC. J is TRBJ2-7 and V is TRBV5-4; the match to TRBD2 covers 8 bases. The CDR3 sequence is 13 residues long. V shed 4 bases, J shed 6 bases, and the junction held 6 bases outside the gene matches. CDR1 and CDR2 from the germline V gene are SGHNT and YYREEE (reference sequence).

The genes are TRBV7-3 and TRBJ2-1; D may correspond to TRBD1 or TRBD2 (5 bases each). Germline CDR1 is SGHTA and CDR2 is FQGTGA. The CDR3 sequence is 14 residues long. V was shortened by 4 bases and J by 10 bases, with 17 bases between the two germline ends. CDR3 loop: CASSSGTARREQFF. CDR3 coding DNA: TGTGCCAGCAGCTCTGGGACCGCGAGACGGGAGCAGTTCTTC.